Here is one T cell receptor (beta chain) with its context. Its antigen is still unknown. The timepoints at which blood was sampled were baseline, cycle 4 day 1, and cycle 7 day 1. This specimen comes from a study of OX40 agonist ivuxolimab in advanced cancers. In the study overall: Every 2 weeks, patients got intravenous ivuxolimab at one of six dose levels (0.01-10 mg/kg). Patients enrolled in dose escalation were diagnosed with hepatocellular carcinoma, melanoma, renal cell or head and neck cancer. Study-wide results and caveats: Compared with CD4+, CD8+ T cells on average had more expanded clones.

Germline V gives CDR1 SGDLS, CDR2 YYNGEE. CDR3 size: 15 residues. V was cut by 1 base and J by 0 bases, with 9 bases left in between. Assay used: immunoSEQ multiplex PCR; TCRdb lists only in-frame clones, some missing. Found here are tens of thousands of clones, roughly 84% of them singletons; the top ten hold roughly 7.1%. The V gene is TRBV9, the J gene TRBJ2-3, with D uncertain. The sample consisted of CD4+ or CD8+ T cells sorted from blood, taken in a trial of the OX40 agonist ivuxolimab. The receptor was derived from an adult with an advanced solid tumor such as melanoma, head and neck, liver or kidney cancer. CDR3 amino acids: CASSVSTVSTDTQYF. The CDR3 DNA follows: TGTGCCAGCAGCGTATCCACGGTTAGCACAGATACGCAGTATTTT.